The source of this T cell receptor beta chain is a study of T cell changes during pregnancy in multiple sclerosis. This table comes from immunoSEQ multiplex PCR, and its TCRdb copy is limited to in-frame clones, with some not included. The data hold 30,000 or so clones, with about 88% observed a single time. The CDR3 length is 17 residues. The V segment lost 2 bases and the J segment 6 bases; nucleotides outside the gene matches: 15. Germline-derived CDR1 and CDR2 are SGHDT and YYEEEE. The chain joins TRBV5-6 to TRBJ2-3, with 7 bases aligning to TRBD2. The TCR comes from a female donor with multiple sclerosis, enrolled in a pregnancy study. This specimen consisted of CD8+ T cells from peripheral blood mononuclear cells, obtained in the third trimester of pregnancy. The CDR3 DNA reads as TGTGCCAGCAGCTTATCTAGCGGAACTAACGGATGGGATACGCAGTATTTT. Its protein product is CASSLSSGTNGWDTQYF.